This T cell receptor beta chain emerged from a study of T-cell reconstitution after alpha-beta-depleted transplantation in children. Details on this clonotype: What it recognizes is unknown.

The CDR3 extends over 15 amino acids. J lost 2 bases, V lost 5 bases, and 6 bases had no gene match. Germline CDR1 reads SNHLY; CDR2 reads FYNNEI. Study-level points and caveats: Expanded clones from the graft, numbering several hundred, reportedly supplied alpha-beta T cells about two months after transplant. Newly produced T cells mostly accounted for T-cell counts and diversity one year post-transplant. The origin of high day-60 TCRbeta diversity in some patients lay in surviving recipient T cells and thymic progenitors.

Construction of the TCRbeta library involved unique molecular identifiers. TCRdb used MiXCR to reprocess the PCR reads, holding one entry per CDR3 protein. This sample yields around 580,000 distinct CDR3 sequences, of which roughly 30% are seen a single time; approximately 39% belongs to the top ten. V usage is TRBV2 and J usage is TRBJ1-3; the match to TRBD1 covers 7 bases. The sequence derives from a boy under two years old with Wiskott-Aldrich syndrome, due to receive a stem cell transplant. The sequenced sample was PBMCs, obtained before TCRalphabeta/CD19-depleted stem cell transplant. The DNA for the CDR3 is TGTGCCAGCAGTTCAGAACAGGGGACTGGAAACACCATATATTTT. It specifies CASSSEQGTGNTIYF.